This T cell receptor (beta chain) was sequenced during a study of human T cells and chemical hapten exposure. Study-level information: Once 0.01% DPC had been applied to the upper back by patch test, readings were taken at 6 days. Affected patients, primarily female, had alopecia areata, totalis or universalis. Regarding the study as a whole: There was no change with DPC sensitization in TCRs above 1 in 1000 frequency.

On this clonotype: Its specificity is unknown.

Looked up from germline, CDR1 is SEHNR and CDR2 is FQNEAQ (reference sequence). With 0 bases removed from V and 4 bases from J, the gap between germline ends came to 12 bases. The CDR3 has 15 amino acids. Time point: patch test 1, 2 weeks after DPC sensitization. Treatment denoted: therapeutic diphenylcyclopropenone sensitization with weekly scalp DPC. TCRdb passed the RACE reads through MiXCR, listing each CDR3 protein once. The table shows around 99,000 distinct CDR3 sequences, with 9.5% to 15% occurring only once. This clonotype was obtained from a middle-aged woman with alopecia areata. Some clones in this sample may be carry-over from other donors' samples. The chain combines TRBV7-9 with TRBJ1-1; weak D call: TRBD1 (5 bases). The material sequenced was whole blood, taken in connection with sensitization to the hapten diphenylcyclopropenone (DPC). CDR3 DNA: TGTGCCAGCAGCTTAGCAGGGGTGAGTGGCACTGAAGCTTTCTTT. Translating it yields CASSLAGVSGTEAFF.